These 10 T cell receptor beta chains were all obtained from the same sample, sequenced in a study of Ad26.COV2.S vaccination and SARS-CoV-2 variants. Sequenced by immunoSEQ multiplex PCR; TCRdb stores in-frame clones only, minus some. The sample carries around 270,000 clones, around nine tenths recorded once. Indicated treatment: some 20 received Ad26.COV2.S at low or high dose, single or two shots; 5 received placebo; per-sample allocation not given. Sampling took place 63 days after the first vaccine or placebo injection. The input for sequencing was peripheral blood, taken in a trial of Ad26.COV2.S vaccine versus placebo. The source of these receptors is a person aged 18 to 59 who received the Ad26.COV2.S COVID-19 vaccine or a placebo.

This chain links TRBV30 with TRBJ1-3; the D is unclear. The germline V and J ends were trimmed by 2 bases and 3 bases, with 5 bases remaining between them. The CDR3 has 12 residues. Germline assignment: CDR1 GTSNPN and CDR2 SVGIG (reference sequence). The CDR3 nucleotides read TGTGCCTGGAGTATCGTTGGAAACACCATATATTTT. This encodes CAWSIVGNTIYF.

A single count supports this clone. The rearrangement links TRBV3-1 (or the pseudogene TRBV3-2) to TRBJ2-5, with TRBD2 identical over 12 bases. CDR1 is LGHDT and CDR2 is YNNKEL in the germline V gene (reference sequence). With V trimmed by 4 bases and J by 6 bases, 6 bases remained unmatched. The CDR3 length is 15 residues. The CDR3 region is CASSLELAGGKTQYF. The CDR3 bases are TGTGCCAGCAGCCTTGAACTAGCGGGAGGAAAGACCCAGTACTTC.

The chain combines TRBV10-3 with TRBJ2-2; the D is unclear. The germline V gene has CDR1 ENHRY and CDR2 SYGVKD. The CDR3 loop spans 13 amino acids. V shed 2 bases and J shed 3 bases, with 4 bases lying between them. Here the CDR3 reads CAISEADTGELFF. The CDR3, as DNA: TGTGCCATCAGTGAGGCAGACACCGGGGAGCTGTTTTTT.

The chain combines TRBV4-1 with TRBJ2-3, with a weak D call TRBD2 (5 bases). The CDR3 covers 16 residues. Trimming took off 0 bases at V and 0 bases at J, with 10 bases between the two ends. Germline CDR1 reads MGHRA; CDR2 reads YSYEKL. The CDR3 nucleotides read TGCGCCAGCAGCCAAGAGGCGGGCCTTAGCACAGATACGCAGTATTTT. It specifies CASSQEAGLSTDTQYF.

The chain is built from TRBV29-1 and TRBJ1-1; no reliable D call. Germline V gene lookup returns CDR1 SQVTM and CDR2 ANQGSEA. Trimming removed 4 bases at V and 2 bases at J, with 8 bases between. CDR3 length: 12 residues. The CDR3: CSVALTNTEAFF. CDR3 DNA sequence: TGCAGCGTTGCACTGACAAACACTGAAGCTTTCTTT.

The CDR3 nucleotides read TGTGCCAGCACACTGGACGGGAACACCGGGGAGCTGTTTTTT. It specifies CASTLDGNTGELFF. This chain uses TRBV6-6 with TRBJ2-2, with no clear D. Germline lookup yields CDR1 MNHNY and CDR2 SVGAGI (reference sequence). The CDR3 runs 14 residues. Trimming pared 7 bases from V and 1 base from J, leaving 10 bases between.

This rearrangement joins TRBV7-2 to TRBJ2-7; no firm D call. V dropped 5 bases and J dropped 3 bases, with 17 bases sitting between them. The CDR3 totals 15 residues. Germline V gene data show CDR1 as SGHTA and CDR2 as FQGNSA. Here the CDR3 reads CASSPTPDEVYEQYV. The CDR3 DNA reads as TGTGCCAGCAGCCCAACTCCAGACGAAGTCTACGAGCAGTACGTC.

The rearrangement uses TRBV15 and TRBJ2-1, with 14 nucleotides matching TRBD2. V shed 1 base, J shed 9 bases, and the junction held 8 bases outside the gene matches. This CDR3 spans 17 amino acids. Germline V gene data show CDR1 as LNHNV and CDR2 as YYDKDF (reference sequence). CDR3 coding DNA: TGTGCCACCAGCAGAGTCCCGACTAGCGGGAGGGCTCTTGAGCAGTTCTTC. This sequence encodes CATSRVPTSGRALEQFF.

The genes are TRBV5-1 and TRBJ2-7; D unclear. V lost 1 base and J 0 bases, leaving 14 bases between the germline ends. Per the germline V gene, CDR1 is SGHRS and CDR2 is YFSETQ. The CDR3 length is 16 residues. The CDR3 here is CASSLSVPLSSYEQYF. The CDR3 region has the DNA TGCGCCAGCAGCTTGTCGGTGCCCCTGAGCTCCTACGAGCAGTACTTC.

This chain joins TRBV4-3 and TRBJ2-1; TRBD1 matches at 7 bases. CDR1 and CDR2 (germline): LGHNA, YSLEER. V was clipped by 4 bases and J by 5 bases; unmatched bases: 5. This CDR3 region has 14 residues. CDR3 sequence reads: CASSLTGIDNEQFF. The CDR3 bases are TGCGCCAGCAGCCTGACAGGGATAGACAATGAGCAGTTCTTC.